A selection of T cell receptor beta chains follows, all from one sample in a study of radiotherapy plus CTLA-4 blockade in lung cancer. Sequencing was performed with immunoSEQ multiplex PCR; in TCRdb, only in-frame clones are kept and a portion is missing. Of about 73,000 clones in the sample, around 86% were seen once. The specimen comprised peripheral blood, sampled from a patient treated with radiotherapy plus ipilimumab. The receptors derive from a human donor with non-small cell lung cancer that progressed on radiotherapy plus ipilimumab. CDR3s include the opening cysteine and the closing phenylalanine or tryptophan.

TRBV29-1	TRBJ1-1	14	CSVEPGERNTEAFF
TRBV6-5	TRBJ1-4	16	CASSSNRVSTNEKLFF
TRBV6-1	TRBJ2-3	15	CASSQLAASTDTQYF
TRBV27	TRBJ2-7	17	CASSLIGQGYGSYEQYF
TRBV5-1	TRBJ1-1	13	CASSLGDRPEAFF
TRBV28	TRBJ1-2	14	CASSPGDFPRGYTF
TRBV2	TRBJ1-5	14	CASNRAASNQPQHF
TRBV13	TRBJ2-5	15	CASSLGVAGGETQYF
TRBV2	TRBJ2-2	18	CASSEVVLGEVGTGELFF
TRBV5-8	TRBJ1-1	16	CASSFLQVDMNTEAFF
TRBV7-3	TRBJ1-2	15	CASSLLGGTNYGYTF
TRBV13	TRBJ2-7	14	CASSPGGSIYEQYF
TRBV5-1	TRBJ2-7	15	CASSLSQGRTGEQYF
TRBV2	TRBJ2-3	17	CASSELGRAGRADTQYF
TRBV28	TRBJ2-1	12	CASSPSYNEQFF
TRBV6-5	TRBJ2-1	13	CASSPGLYNEQFF
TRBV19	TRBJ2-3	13	CASSLAATDTQYF
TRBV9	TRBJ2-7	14	CASSGGIGRYEQYF
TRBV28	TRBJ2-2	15	CASSRNTGTAGELFF
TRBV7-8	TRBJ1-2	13	CASSQNRATGYTF
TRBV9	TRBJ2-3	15	CASSVVDGITDTQYF
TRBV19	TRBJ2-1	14	CADPSGRAYNEQFF
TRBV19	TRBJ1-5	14	CASSRAGGGQPQHF
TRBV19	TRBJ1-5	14	CATLDRYSNQPQHF
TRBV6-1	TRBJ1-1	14	CASSHNSGTGEAFF
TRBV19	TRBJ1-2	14	CASSGYRGFAGYTF
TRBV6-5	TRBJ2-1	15	CASSYGSGLANEQFF
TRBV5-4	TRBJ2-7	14	CASSRENPSSEQYF
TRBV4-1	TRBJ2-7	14	CASSQPGEFNEQYF
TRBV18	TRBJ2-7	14	CASSPLGPSAEQYF
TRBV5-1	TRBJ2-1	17	CASSPSFAGGINNEQFF
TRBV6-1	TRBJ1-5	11	CASTDNQPQHF
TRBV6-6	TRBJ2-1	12	CASRTGGNEQFF
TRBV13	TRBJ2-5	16	CASSLGTSGRDETQYF
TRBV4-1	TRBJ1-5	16	CASSPGRAFGNQPQHF
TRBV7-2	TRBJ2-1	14	CASSLVKLVGEQFF
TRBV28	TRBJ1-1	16	CASTLIRGGGHTEAFF
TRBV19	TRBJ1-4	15	CASSDPGQGSEKLFF